The source of this T cell receptor (beta chain) is a study of T cell responses to AZD1222 COVID-19 vaccine. Libraries were prepared by immunoSEQ multiplex PCR; TCRdb keeps only in-frame clonotypes and omits some of them. The data contain roughly 120,000 clones, roughly 91% of them seen just once; the ten biggest clones take up around 5%. On this clone: No antigen is known for it.

Regarding the study as a whole: CD4 TCRs covered the whole spike, strongest at regions 160-218 and 743-854.

The CDR3 extends over 18 amino acids. V dropped 1 base and J dropped 7 bases, with 25 bases sitting between them. Per the germline V gene, CDR1 is LGHNA and CDR2 is YSLEER. This sample comprised peripheral blood, obtained 28 days after the second AZD1222 dose. The rearrangement links TRBV4-3 to TRBJ1-2; tentative D call: TRBD1 (6 bases). This TCR was sampled from an adult who received the AZD1222 COVID-19 vaccine. CDR3 amino acids: CASSQVGRGTGFGGGYTF. The CDR3 region has the DNA TGCGCCAGCAGCCAAGTAGGCAGGGGCACCGGCTTTGGAGGTGGCTACACCTTC.